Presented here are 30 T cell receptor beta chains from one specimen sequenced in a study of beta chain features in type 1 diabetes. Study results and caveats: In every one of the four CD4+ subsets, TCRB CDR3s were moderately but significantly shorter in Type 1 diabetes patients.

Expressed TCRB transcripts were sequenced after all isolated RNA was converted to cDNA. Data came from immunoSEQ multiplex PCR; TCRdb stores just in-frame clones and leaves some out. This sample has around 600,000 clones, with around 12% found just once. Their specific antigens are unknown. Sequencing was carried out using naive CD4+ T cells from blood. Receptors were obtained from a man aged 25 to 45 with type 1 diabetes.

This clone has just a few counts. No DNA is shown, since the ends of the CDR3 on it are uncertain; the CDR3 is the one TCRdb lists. The CDR3 sequence: CASSSSWGSTDTQYF. The chain recombines TRBV6-6 with TRBJ2-3. The CDR3 comprises 15 residues, both ends counted. Per germline, CDR1 MNHNY and CDR2 SVGAGI (reference sequence).

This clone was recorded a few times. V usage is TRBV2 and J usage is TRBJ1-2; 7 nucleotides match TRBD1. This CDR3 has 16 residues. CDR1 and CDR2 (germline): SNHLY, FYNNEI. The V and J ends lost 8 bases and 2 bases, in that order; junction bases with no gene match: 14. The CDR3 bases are TGTGCCAGCGGGGGACCGACAGGGTCGAGAAACTATGGCTACACCTTC. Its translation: CASGGPTGSRNYGYTF.

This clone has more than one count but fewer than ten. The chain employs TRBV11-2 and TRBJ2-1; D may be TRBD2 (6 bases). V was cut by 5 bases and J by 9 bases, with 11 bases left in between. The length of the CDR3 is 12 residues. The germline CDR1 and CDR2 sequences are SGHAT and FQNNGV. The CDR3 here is CASSIVGGEQFF. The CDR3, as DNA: TGTGCCAGCAGCATCGTCGGGGGTGAGCAGTTCTTC.

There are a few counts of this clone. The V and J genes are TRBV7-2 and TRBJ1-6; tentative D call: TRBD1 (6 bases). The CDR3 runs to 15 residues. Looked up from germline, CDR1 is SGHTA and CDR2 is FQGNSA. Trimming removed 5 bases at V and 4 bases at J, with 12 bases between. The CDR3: CASSPPGAYNSPLHF. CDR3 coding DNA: TGTGCCAGCAGCCCACCGGGGGCATATAATTCACCCCTCCACTTT. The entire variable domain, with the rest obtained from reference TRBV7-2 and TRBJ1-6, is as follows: GAGVSQSPSNKVTEKGKDVELRCDPISGHTALYWYRQSLGQGLEFLIYFQGNSAPDKSGLPSDRFSAERTGGSVSTLTIQRTQQEDSAVYLCASSPPGAYNSPLHFGNGTRLTVT.

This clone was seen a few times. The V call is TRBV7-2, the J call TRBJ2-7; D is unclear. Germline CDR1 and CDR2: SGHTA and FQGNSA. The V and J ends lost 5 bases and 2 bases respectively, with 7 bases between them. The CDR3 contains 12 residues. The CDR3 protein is CASSPATYEQYF. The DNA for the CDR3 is TGTGCCAGCAGCCCGGCTACCTACGAGCAGTACTTC. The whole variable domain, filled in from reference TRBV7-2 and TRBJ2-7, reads GAGVSQSPSNKVTEKGKDVELRCDPISGHTALYWYRQSLGQGLEFLIYFQGNSAPDKSGLPSDRFSAERTGGSVSTLTIQRTQQEDSAVYLCASSPATYEQYFGPGTRLTVT.

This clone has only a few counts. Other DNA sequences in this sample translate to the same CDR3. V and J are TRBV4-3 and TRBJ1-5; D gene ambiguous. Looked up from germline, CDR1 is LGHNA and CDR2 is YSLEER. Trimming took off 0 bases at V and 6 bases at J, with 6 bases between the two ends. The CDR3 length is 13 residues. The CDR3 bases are TGCGCCAGCAGCCAAGATACGAGTCAGCCCCAGCATTTT. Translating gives CASSQDTSQPQHF.

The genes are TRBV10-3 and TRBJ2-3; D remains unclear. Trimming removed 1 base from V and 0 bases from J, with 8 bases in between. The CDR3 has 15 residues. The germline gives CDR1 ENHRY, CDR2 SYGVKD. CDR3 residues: CAISEFSPSTDTQYF. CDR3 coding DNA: TGTGCCATCAGTGAGTTTAGCCCCAGCACAGATACGCAGTATTTT.

The CDR3 region is CSVASTLAGATDTQYF. In DNA, the CDR3 is TGCAGCGTGGCCTCAACTCTAGCGGGGGCCACAGATACGCAGTATTTT. The chain is built from TRBV29-1 and TRBJ2-3, with 10 bases aligning to TRBD2. In germline, CDR1 is SQVTM, CDR2 ANQGSEA. This CDR3 is built from 16 residues. V lost 6 bases to trimming and J lost 2 bases; unmatched junction nucleotides: 11.

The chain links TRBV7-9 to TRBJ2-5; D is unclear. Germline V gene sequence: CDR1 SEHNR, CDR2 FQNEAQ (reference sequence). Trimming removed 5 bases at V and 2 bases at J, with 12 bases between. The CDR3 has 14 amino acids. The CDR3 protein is CASSPKGLQETQYF. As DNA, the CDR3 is TGTGCCAGCAGCCCCAAGGGCCTACAAGAGACCCAGTACTTC. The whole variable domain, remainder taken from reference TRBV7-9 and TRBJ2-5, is DTGVSQNPRHKITKRGQNVTFRCDPISEHNRLYWYRQTLGQGPEFLTYFQNEAQLEKSRLLSDRFSAERPKGSFSTLEIQRTEQGDSAMYLCASSPKGLQETQYFGPGTRLLVL.

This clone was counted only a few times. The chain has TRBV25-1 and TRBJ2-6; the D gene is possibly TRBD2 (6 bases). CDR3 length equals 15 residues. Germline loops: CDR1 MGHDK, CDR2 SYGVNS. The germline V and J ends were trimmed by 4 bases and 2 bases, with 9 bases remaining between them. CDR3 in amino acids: CASSAPGAGANVLTF. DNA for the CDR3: TGTGCCAGCAGTGCCCCGGGGGCTGGGGCCAACGTCCTGACTTTC.

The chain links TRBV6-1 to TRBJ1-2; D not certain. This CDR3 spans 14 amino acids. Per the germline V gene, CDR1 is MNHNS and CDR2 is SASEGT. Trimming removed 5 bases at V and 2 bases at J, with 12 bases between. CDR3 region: CASSSGRLNYGYTF. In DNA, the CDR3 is TGTGCCAGCAGTTCCGGACGGTTAAACTATGGCTACACCTTC.

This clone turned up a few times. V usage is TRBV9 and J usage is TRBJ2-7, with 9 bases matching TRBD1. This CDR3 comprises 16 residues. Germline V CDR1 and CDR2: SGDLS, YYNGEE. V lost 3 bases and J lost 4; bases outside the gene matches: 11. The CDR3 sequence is CASSAHTGTGRYEQYF. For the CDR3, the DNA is TGTGCCAGCAGCGCACACACCGGGACAGGGAGGTACGAGCAGTACTTC.

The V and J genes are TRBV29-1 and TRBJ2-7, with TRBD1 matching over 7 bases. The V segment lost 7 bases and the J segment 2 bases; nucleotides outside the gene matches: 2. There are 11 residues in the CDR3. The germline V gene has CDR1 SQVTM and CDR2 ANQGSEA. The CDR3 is CSGGQTYEQYF. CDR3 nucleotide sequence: TGCAGCGGGGGACAGACCTACGAGCAGTACTTC.

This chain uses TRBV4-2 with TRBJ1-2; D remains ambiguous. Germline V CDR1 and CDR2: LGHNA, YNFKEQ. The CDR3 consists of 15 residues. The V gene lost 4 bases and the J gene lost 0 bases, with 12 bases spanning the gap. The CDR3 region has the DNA TGTGCCAGCAGCCGAGAGACACTCTCTAACTATGGCTACACCTTC. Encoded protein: CASSRETLSNYGYTF.

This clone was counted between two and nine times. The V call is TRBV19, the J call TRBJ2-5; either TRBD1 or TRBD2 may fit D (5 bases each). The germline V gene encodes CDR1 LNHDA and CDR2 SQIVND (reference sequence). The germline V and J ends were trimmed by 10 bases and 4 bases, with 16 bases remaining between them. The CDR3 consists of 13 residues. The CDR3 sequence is CATRDAPGETQYF. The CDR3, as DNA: TGTGCCACCAGGGACGCCCCTGGAGAGACCCAGTACTTC.

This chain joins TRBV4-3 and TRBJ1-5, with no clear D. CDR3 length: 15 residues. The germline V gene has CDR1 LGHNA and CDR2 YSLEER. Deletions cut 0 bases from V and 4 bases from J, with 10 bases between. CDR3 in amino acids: CASSQELGFNQPQHF. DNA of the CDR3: TGCGCCAGCAGCCAAGAATTGGGATTTAATCAGCCCCAGCATTTT.

As DNA, the CDR3 is TGTGCCAGCAGTGAATATCAAGGACGACAGGCCACCTCCTATGGCTACACCTTC. Protein: CASSEYQGRQATSYGYTF. The J gene is TRBJ1-2, the V gene TRBV6-1, with D possibly matching TRBD1 (6 bases). Germline CDR1 reads MNHNS; CDR2 reads SASEGT. There are 18 residues in the CDR3. V was shortened by 2 bases and J by 4 bases, with 23 bases between the two germline ends.

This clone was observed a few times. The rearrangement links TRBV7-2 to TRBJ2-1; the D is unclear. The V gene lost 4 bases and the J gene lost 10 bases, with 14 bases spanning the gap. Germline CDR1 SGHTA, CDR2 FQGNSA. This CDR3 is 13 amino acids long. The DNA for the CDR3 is TGTGCCAGCAGCTCGGAGCTCTTGGGGGAGCAGTTCTTC. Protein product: CASSSELLGEQFF.

The CDR3 DNA sequence: TGCAGCGTTGAATGGAGTGGACAGCCTAGCACAGATACGCAGTATTTT. Translation: CSVEWSGQPSTDTQYF. The rearrangement uses TRBV29-1 and TRBJ2-3; TRBD1 is a possible D gene (6 bases). The length of the CDR3 is 16 residues. CDR1 SQVTM and CDR2 ANQGSEA come from the germline V gene. V was cut by 2 bases and J by 0 bases, with 15 bases left in between.

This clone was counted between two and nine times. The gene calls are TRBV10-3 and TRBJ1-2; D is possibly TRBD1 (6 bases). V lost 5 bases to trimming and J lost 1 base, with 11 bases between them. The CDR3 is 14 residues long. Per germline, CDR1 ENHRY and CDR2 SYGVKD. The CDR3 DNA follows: TGTGCCATCAGTCAAGGACAGATTAACTATGGCTACACCTTC. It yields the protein CAISQGQINYGYTF.

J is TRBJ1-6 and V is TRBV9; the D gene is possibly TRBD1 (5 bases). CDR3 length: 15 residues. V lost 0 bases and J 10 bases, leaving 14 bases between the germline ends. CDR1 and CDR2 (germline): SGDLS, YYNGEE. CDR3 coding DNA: TGTGCCAGCAGCGTAGAGCGCCAGGGTGGGTCACCCCTCCACTTT. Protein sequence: CASSVERQGGSPLHF. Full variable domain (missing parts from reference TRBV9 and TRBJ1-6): DSGVTQTPKHLITATGQRVTLRCSPRSGDLSVYWYQQSLDQGLQFLIQYYNGEERAKGNILERFSAQQFPDLHSELNLSSLELGDSALYFCASSVERQGGSPLHFGNGTRLTVT.

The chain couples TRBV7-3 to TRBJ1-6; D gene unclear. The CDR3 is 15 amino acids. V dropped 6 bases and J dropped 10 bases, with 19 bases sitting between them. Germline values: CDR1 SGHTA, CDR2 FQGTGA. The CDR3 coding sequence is TGTGCCAGCAGGAAACCCGGAGTGCACGGATCACCCCTCCACTTT. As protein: CASRKPGVHGSPLHF.

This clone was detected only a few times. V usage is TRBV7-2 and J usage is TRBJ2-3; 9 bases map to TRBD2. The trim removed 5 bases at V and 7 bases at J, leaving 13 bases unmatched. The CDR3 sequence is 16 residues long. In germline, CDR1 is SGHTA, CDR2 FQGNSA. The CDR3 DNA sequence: TGTGCCAGCAGCGCCCGCGGAGCGGGGGGCGAGTATACGCAGTATTTT. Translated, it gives CASSARGAGGEYTQYF.

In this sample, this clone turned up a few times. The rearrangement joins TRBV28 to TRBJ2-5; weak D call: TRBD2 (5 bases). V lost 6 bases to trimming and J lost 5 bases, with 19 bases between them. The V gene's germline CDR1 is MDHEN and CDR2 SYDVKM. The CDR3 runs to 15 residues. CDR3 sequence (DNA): TGTGCCAGCAGGCCCTCCGGGTTCACGGGGGAGACCCAGTACTTC. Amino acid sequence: CASRPSGFTGETQYF.

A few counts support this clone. The CDR3 spells CASSSSFVKTQYF. CDR3 nucleotides: TGTGCCAGCAGTTCCTCCTTCGTGAAGACCCAGTACTTC. V gene TRBV27 combines with J gene TRBJ2-5; D is ambiguous. Germline V gene data show CDR1 as MNHEY and CDR2 as SMNVEV (reference sequence). The CDR3 consists of 13 residues. V was shortened by 4 bases and J by 6 bases, with 12 bases between the two germline ends.

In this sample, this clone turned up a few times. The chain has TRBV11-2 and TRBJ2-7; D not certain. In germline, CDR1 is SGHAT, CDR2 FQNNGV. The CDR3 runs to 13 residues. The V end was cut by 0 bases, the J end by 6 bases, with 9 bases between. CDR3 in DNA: TGTGCCAGCAGCTTAGATCGAGGCTTCGAGCAGTACTTC. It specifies CASSLDRGFEQYF.

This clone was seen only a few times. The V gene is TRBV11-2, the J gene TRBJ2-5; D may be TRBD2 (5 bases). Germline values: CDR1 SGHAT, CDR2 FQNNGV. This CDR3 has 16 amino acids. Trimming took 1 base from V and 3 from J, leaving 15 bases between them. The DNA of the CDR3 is TGTGCCAGCAGCTTAGTTTATGGTGTGGGAGAAGAGACCCAGTACTTC. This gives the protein CASSLVYGVGEETQYF.

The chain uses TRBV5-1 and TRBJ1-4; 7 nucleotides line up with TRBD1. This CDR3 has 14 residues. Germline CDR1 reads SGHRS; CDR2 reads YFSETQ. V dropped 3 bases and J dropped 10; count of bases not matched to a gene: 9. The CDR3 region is CASSYDRAPGKLFF. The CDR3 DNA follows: TGCGCCAGCAGCTACGACAGGGCCCCGGGAAAACTGTTTTTT. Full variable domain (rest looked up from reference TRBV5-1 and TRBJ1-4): KAGVTQTPRYLIKTRGQQVTLSCSPISGHRSVSWYQQTPGQGLQFLFEYFSETQRNKGNFPGRFSGRQFSNSRSEMNVSTLELGDSALYLCASSYDRAPGKLFFGSGTQLSVL.

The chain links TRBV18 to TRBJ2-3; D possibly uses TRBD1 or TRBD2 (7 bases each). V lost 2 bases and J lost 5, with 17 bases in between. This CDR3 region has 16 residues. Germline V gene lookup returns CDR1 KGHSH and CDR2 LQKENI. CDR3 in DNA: TGTGCCAGCTCACCAAGGGAGGGGGCGGAGGAAGATACGCAGTATTTT. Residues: CASSPREGAEEDTQYF.

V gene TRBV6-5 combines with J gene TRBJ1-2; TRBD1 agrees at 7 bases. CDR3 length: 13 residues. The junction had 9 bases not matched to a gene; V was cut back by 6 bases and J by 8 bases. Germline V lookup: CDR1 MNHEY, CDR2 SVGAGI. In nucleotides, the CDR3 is TGTGCCAGCAGACCCACAGGGGACAGCGGCTACACCTTC. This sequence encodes CASRPTGDSGYTF.